One sample yielded the 10 T cell receptor beta chains listed below, sequenced in a study of T cell repertoires in cytomegalovirus infection (dated by TCRdb to about 2019). TCRdb lists the instrument as Illumina HiSeq 1500. TCRdb reprocessing: public reads trimmed at Q25 with fastp, clones called with MiXCR, in-frame beta chains kept. CDR3 protein sequences are deduplicated, and each keeps its most common genes and DNA. The sample table holds a few hundred thousand distinct CDR3 sequences, of which roughly 9.1% were seen once. The ten largest clones capture about 16% of the sample. The material sequenced was PBMCs. All receptors derive from a human donor in good health (CMV status not recorded). Some clones in this sample may be carry-over from other donors' samples.

This clonotype came up once. The chain employs TRBV6-1 and TRBJ1-1; the D is unclear. The CDR3 covers 14 residues. V lost 1 base and J lost 6, with 12 bases in between. Germline loops: CDR1 MNHNS, CDR2 SASEGT. CDR3 DNA: TGTGCCAGCAGTGAAGGTGCCCCGCGCGCTGAAGCTTTCTTT. Translated, it gives CASSEGAPRAEAFF.

This clonotype was counted a few times. V usage is TRBV18 and J usage is TRBJ1-1, with 7 bases matching TRBD1. This CDR3 comprises 14 residues. From germline, CDR1 is KGHSH and CDR2 LQKENI. Trimming cost V 1 base and J 3 bases; bases outside gene matches: 2. This chain's CDR3 is CASSPQGADTEAFF. DNA for the CDR3: TGTGCCAGCTCACCACAGGGGGCGGACACTGAAGCTTTCTTT.

This clonotype was picked up many times. The chain carries TRBV7-2 and TRBJ1-5; no reliable D call. Between the trimmed V and J ends, which lost 5 bases and 3 bases, there was a span of 14 bases. CDR1 is SGHTA, CDR2 FQGNSA, per germline. The CDR3 is made up of 15 amino acids. CDR3 in amino acids: CASSRDGRHNQPQHF. In DNA, the CDR3 is TGTGCCAGCAGCCGCGACGGCCGCCACAATCAGCCCCAGCATTTT.

This clonotype ranks as medium-sized. The chain employs TRBV7-8 and TRBJ2-1; TRBD2 might be the D (6 bases). The length of the CDR3 is 16 residues. Germline CDR1 SGHVS, CDR2 FQNEAQ. V was shortened by 2 bases and J by 6 bases, with 17 bases between the two germline ends. The CDR3, as DNA: TGTGCCAGCAGCTTATTGGCGGGGAGCAAATTCAATGAGCAGTTCTTC. Amino acid sequence: CASSLLAGSKFNEQFF.

This clonotype appeared many times. This chain joins TRBV6-5 and TRBJ2-7; 10 bases match TRBD2. Trimming cost V 2 bases and J 2 bases; bases outside gene matches: 3. This CDR3 spans 15 amino acids. Germline values: CDR1 MNHEY, CDR2 SVGAGI. The CDR3: CASSYGSGGAYEQYF. The CDR3 bases are TGTGCCAGCAGTTACGGGAGCGGGGGGGCCTACGAGCAGTACTTC.

This clonotype has more than one count but fewer than ten. This chain uses TRBV6-5 with TRBJ1-4; 7 nucleotides line up with TRBD1. V lost 5 bases to trimming and J lost 5 bases; unmatched junction nucleotides: 5. This CDR3 comprises 14 residues. The germline V gene has CDR1 MNHEY and CDR2 SVGAGI. The CDR3 reads CASSRDSPNEKLFF. The CDR3 DNA is TGTGCCAGCAGTCGGGACAGCCCGAATGAAAAACTGTTTTTT.

This clonotype was counted at least ten times. V usage is TRBV7-2 and J usage is TRBJ2-3, with 11 bases lining up with TRBD1. CDR1 and CDR2 (germline): SGHTA, FQGNSA. The CDR3 contains 14 residues. Unmatched junction bases numbered 3, after V lost 5 bases and J lost 5 bases. CDR3 loop: CASSADRGRDTQYF. As DNA, the CDR3 is TGTGCCAGCAGCGCGGACAGGGGGCGAGATACGCAGTATTTT. Combining the CDR3 with reference TRBV7-2 and TRBJ2-3 gives the whole variable domain GAGVSQSPSNKVTEKGKDVELRCDPISGHTALYWYRQSLGQGLEFLIYFQGNSAPDKSGLPSDRFSAERTGGSVSTLTIQRTQQEDSAVYLCASSADRGRDTQYFGPGTRLTVL.

This clonotype was counted ten times or more. The chain recombines TRBV7-2 with TRBJ1-2; D uncertain. The CDR3 totals 14 residues. V dropped 5 bases and J dropped 4 bases, with 14 bases sitting between them. Germline values: CDR1 SGHTA, CDR2 FQGNSA. This chain's CDR3 is CASSPDGNTYGYTF. In DNA, the CDR3 is TGTGCCAGCAGCCCCGACGGGAATACCTATGGCTACACCTTC.

This clonotype was found many times. The chain links TRBV29-1 to TRBJ2-5; D is possibly TRBD1 (5 bases). Trimming took 6 bases from V and 5 from J, leaving 13 bases between them. This CDR3 has 12 amino acids. Germline-derived CDR1 and CDR2 are SQVTM and ANQGSEA. Here the CDR3 DNA reads TGCAGCGTGGGGCGTGGTCCGGAGACCCAGTACTTC. Translating gives CSVGRGPETQYF.

The chain links TRBV19 to TRBJ2-1; tentatively, D is TRBD1 (5 bases). The germline V gene has CDR1 LNHDA and CDR2 SQIVND (reference sequence). CDR3 length: 14 amino acids. V was shortened by 1 base and J by 9 bases, with 13 bases between the two germline ends. CDR3 amino acids: CASSIGGAKSEQFF. CDR3 nucleotide sequence: TGTGCCAGTAGTATAGGGGGCGCGAAGAGTGAGCAGTTCTTC.